This entry concerns a single T cell receptor beta chain. The record originates from a study of blood T cell repertoires in COVID-19. Turning to the study itself: Researchers got acute and convalescent COVID-19 samples from the United States, Italy and Spain. From T cells, B-cell-depleted T cells, or PBMCs came the material, which was cDNA or gDNA.

As originally analysed: Estimation of nucleated cell counts was performed using reference gene primer amplification. TCRdb's table, derived via immunoSEQ multiplex PCR, lists solely in-frame clones and lacks some. The DNA was the basis for D and trimming; V, J and clone size are from that table. The sample consists of about 14,000 clones, around 88% of them appearing once. Trimming shortened V by 0 bases and J by 1 base, and 11 bases separated the two germline ends. The CDR3 covers 15 residues. Germline V gene sequence: CDR1 SGHRS, CDR2 YFSETQ. This TCR derives from a human donor with active COVID-19. The donor label of this sample is uncertain. Sequenced input: peripheral blood. The genes are TRBV5-1 and TRBJ2-7; D possibly corresponds to TRBD2 (6 bases). CDR3 in DNA: TGCGCCAGCAGCTTGGCCGGGAGACAGTCCTACGAGCAGTACTTC. Translation: CASSLAGRQSYEQYF.